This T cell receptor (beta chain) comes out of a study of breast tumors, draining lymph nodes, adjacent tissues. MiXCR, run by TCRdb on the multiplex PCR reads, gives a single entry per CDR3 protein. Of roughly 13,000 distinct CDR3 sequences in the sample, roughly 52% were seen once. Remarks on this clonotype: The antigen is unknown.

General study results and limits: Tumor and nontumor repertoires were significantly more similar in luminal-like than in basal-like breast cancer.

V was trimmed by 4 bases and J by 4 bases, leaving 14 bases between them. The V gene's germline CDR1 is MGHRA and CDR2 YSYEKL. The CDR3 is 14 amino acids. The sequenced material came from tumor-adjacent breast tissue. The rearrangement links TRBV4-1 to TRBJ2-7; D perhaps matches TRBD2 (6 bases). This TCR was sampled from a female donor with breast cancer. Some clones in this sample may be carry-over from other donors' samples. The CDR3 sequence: CASSPLAAQYEQYF. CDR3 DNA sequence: TGCGCCAGCAGCCCATTAGCGGCCCAATACGAGCAGTACTTC.